The 31 T cell receptor beta chains below were found in one sample sequenced in a study of CXCR4 blockade with PD-1 therapy in pancreatic cancer. Clones were read by immunoSEQ multiplex PCR, and TCRdb kept only the in-frame ones, dropping some. Of under 1,500 clones listed, approximately 38% are singletons. The sample consisted of tumor tissue. Receptors were obtained from a human donor with pancreatic ductal adenocarcinoma.

The CDR3 loop reads CSVISYNYGYTF. The CDR3 region has the DNA TGCAGCGTCATCAGCTATAACTATGGCTACACCTTC. The rearrangement uses TRBV29-1 and TRBJ1-2; no clear D. Trimming shortened V by 6 bases and J by 1 base, and 9 bases separated the two germline ends. CDR3 length equals 12 residues. Germline V lookup: CDR1 SQVTM, CDR2 ANQGSEA.

This clone is large within its sample. The gene calls are TRBV29-1 and TRBJ1-2; 11 nucleotides align to TRBD1. Germline CDR1 reads SQVTM; CDR2 reads ANQGSEA. The CDR3 is 15 residues long. V shed 3 bases and J 5 bases; nucleotides not matched to a gene: 8. The CDR3 bases are TGCAGCGTTGACTTCGGACAGGGGGCCGTTTATGGCTACACCTTC. Translating it yields CSVDFGQGAVYGYTF. The full variable domain, its missing parts supplied by reference TRBV29-1 and TRBJ1-2, is SAVISQKPSRDICQRGTSLTIQCQVDSQVTMMFWYRQQPGQSLTLIATANQGSEATYESGFVIDKFPISRPNLTFSTLTVSNMSPEDSSIYLCSVDFGQGAVYGYTFGSGTRLTVV.

This clone is judged medium-sized. The rearrangement joins TRBV11-3 to TRBJ1-5; D unresolved. The germline CDR1 and CDR2 sequences are SGHNT and YENEEA. Trimming stripped 2 bases from V and 9 bases from J, with 14 bases between. CDR3 length equals 14 residues. As DNA, the CDR3 is TGTGCCAGCAGCTTATCAGACGGTCCGTCGCCCCAGCATTTT. Protein sequence: CASSLSDGPSPQHF. Supplemented by reference TRBV11-3 and TRBJ1-5, the full variable domain reads EAGVVQSPRYKIIEKKQPVAFWCNPISGHNTLYWYLQNLGQGPELLIRYENEEAVDDSQLPKDRFSAERLKGVDSTLKIQPAELGDSAVYLCASSLSDGPSPQHFGDGTRLSIL.

In this sample, this clone turned up a few times. The chain is built from TRBV29-1 and TRBJ2-7; no firm D call. The germline V gene has CDR1 SQVTM and CDR2 ANQGSEA. V gave up 0 bases and J gave up 2 bases, with 11 bases separating them. CDR3 length: 14 residues. The CDR3 DNA sequence: TGCAGCGTTGAAGATCTGCGCAGAACCTACGAGCAGTACTTC. It codes for CSVEDLRRTYEQYF.

CDR3 protein: CASSPQANGNEQFF. In nucleotides, the CDR3 is TGTGCCAGCTCACCACAGGCCAACGGCAATGAGCAGTTCTTC. The rearrangement uses TRBV18 and TRBJ2-1; D remains ambiguous. CDR1 and CDR2 (germline): KGHSH, LQKENI. V was trimmed by 1 base and J by 6 bases, leaving 10 bases between them. There are 14 residues in the CDR3.

The chain recombines TRBV19 with TRBJ1-1; perhaps TRBD1 as D (5 bases). Germline loops: CDR1 LNHDA, CDR2 SQIVND (reference sequence). The CDR3 has 14 residues. The germline V and J ends were trimmed by 6 bases and 4 bases, with 15 bases remaining between them. The CDR3 DNA is TGTGCCAGTAGCAGCCAGGGCGGTGGCACTGAAGCTTTCTTT. Translation gives CASSSQGGGTEAFF.

In its sample, this clone ranks as medium-sized (0.01 to 0.1%). V usage is TRBV9 and J usage is TRBJ2-5; the D gene could be TRBD1 or TRBD2 (6 bases each). The CDR3 consists of 14 residues. Germline V gene sequence: CDR1 SGDLS, CDR2 YYNGEE. Trimming pared 5 bases from V and 2 bases from J, leaving 13 bases between. The CDR3 sequence: CASSRGRQQETQYF. The CDR3 DNA reads as TGTGCCAGCAGTAGGGGGAGGCAGCAAGAGACCCAGTACTTC. The variable domain in full, completed from reference TRBV9 and TRBJ2-5, reads DSGVTQTPKHLITATGQRVTLRCSPRSGDLSVYWYQQSLDQGLQFLIQYYNGEERAKGNILERFSAQQFPDLHSELNLSSLELGDSALYFCASSRGRQQETQYFGPGTRLLVL.

This clone qualifies as medium-sized. The CDR3 region is CASSLDPVGGYGYTF. CDR3 sequence (DNA): TGTGCCAGCAGCTTGGACCCCGTGGGTGGGTATGGCTACACCTTC. V usage is TRBV11-3 and J usage is TRBJ1-2; D not certain. Germline V gene lookup returns CDR1 SGHNT and CDR2 YENEEA. V shed 3 bases and J shed 5 bases, with 16 bases lying between them. CDR3 length equals 15 residues. Together with reference TRBV11-3 and TRBJ1-2, the CDR3 gives the full variable domain: EAGVVQSPRYKIIEKKQPVAFWCNPISGHNTLYWYLQNLGQGPELLIRYENEEAVDDSQLPKDRFSAERLKGVDSTLKIQPAELGDSAVYLCASSLDPVGGYGYTFGSGTRLTVV.

This chain links TRBV12-5 with TRBJ1-1; TRBD1 matches 9 bases. Looked up from germline, CDR1 is LGHNT and CDR2 is FRNRAP. The CDR3 contains 15 residues. CDR3 nucleotides: TGTGCCAGCAACGACCCGGGACAGGGCACCACTGAAGCTTTCTTT. Translated: CASNDPGQGTTEAFF.

The chain recombines TRBV12-5 with TRBJ2-7; no definite D call. The germline V and J ends were trimmed by 2 bases and 7 bases, with 12 bases remaining between them. The CDR3 consists of 13 residues. Looked up from germline, CDR1 is LGHNT and CDR2 is FRNRAP. CDR3 DNA sequence: TGTGCTAGTGGTTTGTTGAGTCCGGGTGAGCAGTACTTC. Translation: CASGLLSPGEQYF.

By sample share, this clone is medium-sized (0.01 to 0.1%). The gene calls are TRBV9 and TRBJ2-2; D remains unclear. Trimming took off 0 bases at V and 1 base at J, with 7 bases between the two ends. Germline V gene data show CDR1 as SGDLS and CDR2 as YYNGEE. The CDR3 runs 15 residues. CDR3 region: CASSVGHRNTGELFF. The CDR3 nucleotides are TGTGCCAGCAGCGTAGGTCATAGGAACACCGGGGAGCTGTTTTTT.

A few counts support this clone. The chain uses TRBV6-8 and TRBJ1-1; the D gene is possibly TRBD1 (6 bases). The germline gives CDR1 MNHGY, CDR2 SAAAGT. CDR3 length: 13 residues. V was shortened by 2 bases and J by 3 bases, with 7 bases between the two germline ends. The CDR3 sequence is CASSYRTDTEAFF. DNA for the CDR3: TGTGCCAGCAGTTACAGGACAGACACTGAAGCTTTCTTT.

This sequence joins TRBV27 and TRBJ1-2; the D gene is possibly TRBD1 (5 bases). Germline CDR1 and CDR2: MNHEY and SMNVEV (reference sequence). The CDR3 sequence is 16 residues long. Trimming took 5 bases from V and 4 from J, leaving 20 bases between them. The CDR3 sequence is CASSQTLGGHPYGYTF. CDR3 DNA sequence: TGTGCCAGCAGTCAAACCCTGGGCGGACACCCCTATGGCTACACCTTC.

This clone showed up just a few times. The chain is built from TRBV6-8 and TRBJ2-3; TRBD2 aligns across 12 bases. V shed 10 bases and J 5 bases; nucleotides not matched to a gene: 16. The CDR3 spans 17 residues. Germline V CDR1 and CDR2: MNHGY, SAAAGT. The CDR3 bases are TGTGCCATCAGCGGACAAACTAGCGGGGGGTCGGGAGATACGCAGTATTTT. The encoded protein is CAISGQTSGGSGDTQYF.

This clone was counted between two and nine times. V gene TRBV28 combines with J gene TRBJ1-5, with D possibly matching TRBD1 (5 bases). V was shortened by 5 bases and J by 1 base, with 15 bases between the two germline ends. CDR3 length: 16 residues. Germline assignment: CDR1 MDHEN and CDR2 SYDVKM. The CDR3 bases are TGTGCCAGCAGTCCCCCGAGGGACCAAAGCAATCAGCCCCAGCATTTT. It translates to CASSPPRDQSNQPQHF. Full variable domain (missing parts from reference TRBV28 and TRBJ1-5): DVKVTQSSRYLVKRTGEKVFLECVQDMDHENMFWYRQDPGLGLRLIYFSYDVKMKEKGDIPEGYSVSREKKERFSLILESASTNQTSMYLCASSPPRDQSNQPQHFGDGTRLSIL.

This clone was counted once. V gene TRBV18 combines with J gene TRBJ1-2; unclear D gene. The V gene's germline CDR1 is KGHSH and CDR2 LQKENI. The CDR3 has 14 residues. V was cut by 2 bases and J by 1 base, with 8 bases left in between. CDR3 bases: TGTGCCAGCTCACCAGATGCCTTTAACTATGGCTACACCTTC. Residues: CASSPDAFNYGYTF.

The gene calls are TRBV6-8 and TRBJ1-3, with TRBD1 as a possible D gene (5 bases). CDR1 is MNHGY, CDR2 SAAAGT, per germline. Deletions cut 6 bases from V and 2 bases from J, with 11 bases between. This CDR3 comprises 14 residues. This chain's CDR3 is CASRSQGTGNTIYF. Written as DNA, the CDR3 is TGTGCCAGCAGATCCCAGGGTACTGGAAACACCATATATTTT.

The rearrangement joins TRBV29-1 to TRBJ1-2; D is ambiguous. This CDR3 is 13 amino acids long. The germline V gene encodes CDR1 SQVTM and CDR2 ANQGSEA. The germline V and J ends were trimmed by 4 bases and 0 bases, with 9 bases remaining between them. The CDR3 region has the DNA TGCAGCGTTGGCGTCAGAGCTAACTATGGCTACACCTTC. It encodes CSVGVRANYGYTF.

The chain has TRBV29-1 and TRBJ1-6, with D hard to call. V lost 4 bases and J lost 0, with 4 bases in between. The CDR3 is 13 amino acids. The germline V gene has CDR1 SQVTM and CDR2 ANQGSEA. This CDR3 is CSVGISYNSPLHF. The CDR3 DNA reads as TGCAGCGTTGGAATCTCCTATAATTCACCCCTCCACTTT.

The chain uses TRBV29-1 and TRBJ1-1; TRBD1 is a possible D gene (5 bases). Germline V gene lookup returns CDR1 SQVTM and CDR2 ANQGSEA. The CDR3 length is 13 residues. V lost 7 bases, J lost 1 base, and 13 bases lay in between. The CDR3 coding sequence is TGCAGCGGGCTGACGACAGCGAACACTGAAGCTTTCTTT. Translated, it gives CSGLTTANTEAFF.

This clone turned up a few times. The CDR3 DNA reads as TGTGCCAGCAGCTTCACGACGGGGGCCAATGAGCAGTTCTTC. Translation: CASSFTTGANEQFF. The V and J genes are TRBV11-3 and TRBJ2-1; the D call may be TRBD1 or TRBD2 (6 bases each). Germline loops: CDR1 SGHNT, CDR2 YENEEA. V was trimmed by 3 bases and J by 6 bases, leaving 12 bases between them. This CDR3 region has 14 residues.

The chain employs TRBV11-3 and TRBJ1-4; D remains unclear. Germline V gives CDR1 SGHNT, CDR2 YENEEA. Trimming stripped 2 bases from V and 5 bases from J, with 12 bases between. The CDR3 is made up of 15 amino acids. CDR3 loop: CASSLMGLRNEKLFF. For the CDR3, the DNA is TGTGCCAGCAGCTTAATGGGATTAAGGAATGAAAAACTGTTTTTT. Combining the CDR3 with reference TRBV11-3 and TRBJ1-4 gives the whole variable domain EAGVVQSPRYKIIEKKQPVAFWCNPISGHNTLYWYLQNLGQGPELLIRYENEEAVDDSQLPKDRFSAERLKGVDSTLKIQPAELGDSAVYLCASSLMGLRNEKLFFGSGTQLSVL.

The J gene is TRBJ2-4, the V gene TRBV28; D is tentatively TRBD1 or TRBD2 (5 bases each). V was clipped by 6 bases and J by 6 bases, with 21 bases between them. Per germline, CDR1 MDHEN and CDR2 SYDVKM. CDR3 length: 16 amino acids. The CDR3 spells CASSFILGDQRNIQYF. In nucleotides, the CDR3 is TGTGCCAGCAGCTTTATCCTAGGGGACCAAAGAAACATTCAGTACTTC.

This clone appeared once. J is TRBJ1-1 and V is TRBV29-1; D unresolved. V was trimmed by 4 bases and J by 0 bases, leaving 9 bases between them. There are 13 residues in the CDR3. The germline V gene encodes CDR1 SQVTM and CDR2 ANQGSEA. The CDR3 loop reads CSVVGLLNTEAFF. CDR3 DNA sequence: TGCAGCGTTGTAGGGCTATTGAACACTGAAGCTTTCTTT.

The rearrangement joins TRBV6-8 to TRBJ1-3; a weak D match, TRBD1 (5 bases). V was shortened by 7 bases and J by 1 base, with 5 bases between the two germline ends. Germline V lookup: CDR1 MNHGY, CDR2 SAAAGT. CDR3 size: 12 residues. DNA of the CDR3: TGTGCCAGCACAGGGTCTGGAAACACCATATATTTT. It yields the protein CASTGSGNTIYF.

This clone ranks as medium-sized (0.01 to 0.1%). The V call is TRBV11-3, the J call TRBJ1-1; D unclear. The CDR3 is 15 residues long. V was clipped by 2 bases and J by 5 bases, with 15 bases between them. Germline V gives CDR1 SGHNT, CDR2 YENEEA. This CDR3 is CASSLRSGMGTEAFF. As DNA, the CDR3 is TGTGCCAGCAGCTTAAGATCCGGGATGGGAACTGAAGCTTTCTTT.

Written as DNA, the CDR3 is TGTGCCTGGAGTGTATGGGGTCCCCACGAGCAGTACTTC. It yields the protein CAWSVWGPHEQYF. V and J are TRBV30 and TRBJ2-7; D is undetermined. This CDR3 has 13 amino acids. Germline CDR1 reads GTSNPN; CDR2 reads SVGIG (reference sequence). V lost 0 bases to trimming and J lost 5 bases, with 11 bases between them. The full variable domain, in which reference TRBV30 and TRBJ2-7 provide the parts outside the CDR3, is SQTIHQWPATLVQPVGSPLSLECTVEGTSNPNLYWYRQAAGRGLQLLFYSVGIGQISSEVPQNLSASRPQDRQFILSSKKLLLSDSGFYLCAWSVWGPHEQYFGPGTRLTVT.

There are a few counts of this clone. J is TRBJ2-2 and V is TRBV29-1, with D possibly TRBD1 on 5 matching bases. The CDR3 has 13 amino acids. Looked up from germline, CDR1 is SQVTM and CDR2 is ANQGSEA. V shed 7 bases and J shed 4 bases, with 13 bases lying between them. Here the CDR3 DNA reads TGCAGCGCACAGGAAAGGGGCACCGGGGAGCTGTTTTTT. Translating gives CSAQERGTGELFF.

The chain links TRBV18 to TRBJ2-2; 11 bases fit TRBD2. After removal of 4 bases from V and 3 bases from J, the junction contained 4 bases not matched to a gene. CDR1 and CDR2 (germline): KGHSH, LQKENI. The CDR3 is 16 amino acids. CDR3 protein: CASSLGTSGYTGELFF. CDR3 DNA sequence: TGTGCCAGCTCACTCGGGACTAGCGGCTACACCGGGGAGCTGTTTTTT.

The sample holds a few counts of this clone. J is TRBJ1-3 and V is TRBV10-3; 7 nucleotides agree with TRBD1. V lost 0 bases and J lost 0; bases outside the gene matches: 2. The CDR3 has 16 amino acids. Germline assignment: CDR1 ENHRY and CDR2 SYGVKD. The CDR3 DNA reads TGTGCCATCAGTGAGTCCCAGGGGGACTCTGGAAACACCATATATTTT. Its protein product is CAISESQGDSGNTIYF.

This chain connects TRBV11-3 to TRBJ1-1; 10 bases line up with TRBD1. J gave up 3 bases and V 5 bases, and 9 bases lay outside the gene matches. Germline assignment: CDR1 SGHNT and CDR2 YENEEA. This CDR3 contains 16 residues. The CDR3 region is CASSKRPGTGDTEAFF. In DNA form, the CDR3 reads TGTGCCAGCAGCAAGAGACCCGGGACAGGGGACACTGAAGCTTTCTTT.